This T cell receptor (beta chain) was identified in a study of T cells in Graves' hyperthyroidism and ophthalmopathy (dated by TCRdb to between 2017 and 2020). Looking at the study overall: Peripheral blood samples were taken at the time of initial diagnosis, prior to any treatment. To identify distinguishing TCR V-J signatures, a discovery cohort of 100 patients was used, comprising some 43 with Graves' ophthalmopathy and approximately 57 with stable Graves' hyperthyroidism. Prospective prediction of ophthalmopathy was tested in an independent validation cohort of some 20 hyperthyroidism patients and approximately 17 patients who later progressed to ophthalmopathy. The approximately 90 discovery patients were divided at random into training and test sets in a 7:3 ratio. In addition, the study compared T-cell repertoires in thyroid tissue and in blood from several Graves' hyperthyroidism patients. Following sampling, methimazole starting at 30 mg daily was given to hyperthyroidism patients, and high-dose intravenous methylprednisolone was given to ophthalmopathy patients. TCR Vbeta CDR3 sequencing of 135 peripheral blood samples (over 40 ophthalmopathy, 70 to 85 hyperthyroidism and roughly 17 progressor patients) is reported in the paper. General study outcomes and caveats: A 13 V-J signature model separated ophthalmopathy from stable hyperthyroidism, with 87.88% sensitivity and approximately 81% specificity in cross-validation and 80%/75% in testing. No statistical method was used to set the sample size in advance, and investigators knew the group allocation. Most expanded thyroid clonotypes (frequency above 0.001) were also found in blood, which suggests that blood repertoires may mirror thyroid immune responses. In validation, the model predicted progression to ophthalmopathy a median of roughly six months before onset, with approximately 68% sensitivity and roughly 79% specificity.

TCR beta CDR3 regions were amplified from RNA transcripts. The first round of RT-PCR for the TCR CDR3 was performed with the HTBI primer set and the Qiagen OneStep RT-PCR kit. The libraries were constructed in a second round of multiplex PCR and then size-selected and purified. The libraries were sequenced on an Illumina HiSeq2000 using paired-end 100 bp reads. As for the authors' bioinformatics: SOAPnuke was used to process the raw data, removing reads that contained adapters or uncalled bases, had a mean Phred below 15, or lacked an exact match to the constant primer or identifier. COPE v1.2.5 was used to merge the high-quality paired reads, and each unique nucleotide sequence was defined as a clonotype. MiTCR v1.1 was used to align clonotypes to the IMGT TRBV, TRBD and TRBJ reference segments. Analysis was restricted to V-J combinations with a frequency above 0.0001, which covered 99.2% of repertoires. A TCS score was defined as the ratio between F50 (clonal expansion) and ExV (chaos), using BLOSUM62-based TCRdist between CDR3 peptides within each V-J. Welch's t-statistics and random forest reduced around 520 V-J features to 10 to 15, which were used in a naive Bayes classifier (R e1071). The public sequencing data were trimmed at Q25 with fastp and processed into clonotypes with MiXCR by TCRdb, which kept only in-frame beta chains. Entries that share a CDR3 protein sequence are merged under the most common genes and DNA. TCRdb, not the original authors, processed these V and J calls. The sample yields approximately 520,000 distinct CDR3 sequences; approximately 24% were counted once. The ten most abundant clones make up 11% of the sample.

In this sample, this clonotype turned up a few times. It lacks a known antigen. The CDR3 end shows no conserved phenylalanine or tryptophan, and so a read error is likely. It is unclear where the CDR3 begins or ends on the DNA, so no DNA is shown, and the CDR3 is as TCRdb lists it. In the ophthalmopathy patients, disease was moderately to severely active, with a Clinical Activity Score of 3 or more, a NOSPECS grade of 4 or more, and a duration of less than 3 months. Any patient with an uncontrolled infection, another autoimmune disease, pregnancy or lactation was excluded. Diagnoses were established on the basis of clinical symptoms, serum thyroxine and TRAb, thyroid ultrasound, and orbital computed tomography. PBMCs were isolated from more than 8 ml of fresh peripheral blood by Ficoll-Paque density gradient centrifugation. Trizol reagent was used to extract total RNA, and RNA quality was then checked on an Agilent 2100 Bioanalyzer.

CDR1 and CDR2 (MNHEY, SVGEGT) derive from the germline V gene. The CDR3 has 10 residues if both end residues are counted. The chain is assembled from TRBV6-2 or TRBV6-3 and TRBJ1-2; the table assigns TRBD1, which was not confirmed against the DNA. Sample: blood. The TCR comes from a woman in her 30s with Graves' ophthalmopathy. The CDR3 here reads CASSYSIGDC.